This T cell receptor (beta chain) was retrieved from a study of cytomegalovirus exposure and HLA in healthy donors. 13 Jbeta primers and 60 Vbeta primers were used for the PCR. Sequenced by immunoSEQ multiplex PCR; TCRdb stores in-frame clones only, minus some. The data show about 160,000 clones, with roughly 87% seen just once and about 0.85% held by the top ten. This clone occurred once. What it recognizes is unknown. Findings of the study overall: Information on immune exposure was restricted to one variable (CMV serostatus).

Trimming pared 10 bases from V and 10 bases from J, leaving 22 bases between. Per germline, CDR1 MDHEN and CDR2 SYDVKM. The CDR3 totals 13 residues. The chain combines TRBV28 with TRBJ2-5; TRBD2 might be the D (5 bases). The receptor comes from a woman aged 25 to 45 in good health and CMV-seronegative. Sequenced sample: PBMCs. Here the CDR3 reads CAITRTATRDQYF. The CDR3 DNA sequence: TGTGCCATAACCCGGACTGCCACCCGTGACCAGTACTTC.